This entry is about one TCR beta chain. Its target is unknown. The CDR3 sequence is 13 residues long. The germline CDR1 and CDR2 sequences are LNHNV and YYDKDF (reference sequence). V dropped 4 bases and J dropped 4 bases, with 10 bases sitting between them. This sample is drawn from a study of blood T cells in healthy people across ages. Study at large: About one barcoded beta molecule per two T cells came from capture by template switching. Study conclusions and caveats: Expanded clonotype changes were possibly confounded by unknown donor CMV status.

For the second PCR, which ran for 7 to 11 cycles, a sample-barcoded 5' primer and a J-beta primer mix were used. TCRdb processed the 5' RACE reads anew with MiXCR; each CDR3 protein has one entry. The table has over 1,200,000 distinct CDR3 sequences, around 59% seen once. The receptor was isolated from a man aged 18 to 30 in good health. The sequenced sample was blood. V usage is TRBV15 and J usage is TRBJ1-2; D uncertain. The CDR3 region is CATSKNGFYGYTF. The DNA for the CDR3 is TGTGCCACCAGCAAGAATGGATTCTATGGCTACACCTTC.